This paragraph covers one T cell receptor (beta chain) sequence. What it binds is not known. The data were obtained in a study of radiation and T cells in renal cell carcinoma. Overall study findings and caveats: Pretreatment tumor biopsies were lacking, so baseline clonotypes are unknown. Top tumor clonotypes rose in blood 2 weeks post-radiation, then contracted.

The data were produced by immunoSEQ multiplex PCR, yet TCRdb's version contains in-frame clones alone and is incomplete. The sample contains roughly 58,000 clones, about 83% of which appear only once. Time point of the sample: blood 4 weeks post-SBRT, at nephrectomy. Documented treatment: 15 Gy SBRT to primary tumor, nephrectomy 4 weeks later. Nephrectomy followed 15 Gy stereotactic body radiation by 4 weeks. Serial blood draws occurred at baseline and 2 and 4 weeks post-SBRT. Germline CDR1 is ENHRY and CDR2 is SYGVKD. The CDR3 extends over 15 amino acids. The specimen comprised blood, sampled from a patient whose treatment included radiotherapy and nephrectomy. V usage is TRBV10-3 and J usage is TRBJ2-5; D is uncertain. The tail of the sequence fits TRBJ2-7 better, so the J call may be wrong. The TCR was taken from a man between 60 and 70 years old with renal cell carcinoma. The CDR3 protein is CAISEFTESTYEQYF. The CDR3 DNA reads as TGTGCCATCAGTGAGTTTACAGAAAGTACCTACGAGCAGTACTTC.